This T cell receptor (beta chain) came from a study of T cell repertoires in cytomegalovirus infection (dated by TCRdb to between 2019 and 2020). About the investigation overall: The peptide stimulations were aimed at well-studied HLA-B-restricted epitopes as well as recently identified HLA-C-restricted CMV epitopes, whose presentation resists viral immunomodulation. Donor HLA type was relevant to the analysis, because carriage of CMV infection together with the matching HLA type was indicated by public TCR beta signatures. Broad study findings and their caveats: The ex vivo response was dominated by HLA-C-restricted CMV-specific TCR beta clonotypes, which also provided the single most frequent clonotype in two of eight donors. Carriers of CMV infection plus the relevant HLA type were discriminated by the cumulative frequency of public TCR beta family members in the study cohort and in an independent approximately 360-donor cohort.

The treatment or condition label corresponds to: in vitro stimulation with specific CMV peptide epitopes to enrich CMV-specific T cells. The CDR3 sequence holds 15 residues, the cysteine and phenylalanine included. Only the CDR3 DNA stays, 45 bases, in frame from base 1. Germline trimming: 4 bases from V, 8 bases from J; junction bases outside gene matches: 11. The germline V gene (reference sequence) provides CDR1 LNHDA and CDR2 SQIVND. The sequencing machine was an Illumina HiSeq 1500. Clones were called with MiXCR by TCRdb after fastp trimmed the public reads at Q25, and only in-frame beta chains were retained. Each CDR3 protein appears once, grouped with its most common genes and DNA. The sample contains about 900,000 distinct CDR3 sequences, approximately 32% of them found a single time. The top ten clones comprise roughly an eighth of the sample. Comment on this clonotype: Its specific antigen is unknown. No clone much larger than this one lies a single base away; base qualities are absent.

The specimen comprised cultured CD8+ T cells from PBMCs, sampled from culture after CMV antigen stimulation. The rearranged segments are TRBV19 and TRBJ2-1; 7 bases in the junction line up with TRBD2. This receptor was obtained from a human donor in good health (CMV status not recorded). Some clones in this sample may be carry-over from other donors' samples. The CDR3 protein sequence reads: CASSSWDYSLDEQFF. The sequenced DNA: TGTGCCAGTAGTAGCTGGGACTATAGCTTGGATGAGCAGTTCTTC. With all but the CDR3 taken from the reference TRBV19 and TRBJ2-1 genes, the full variable domain is: DGGITQSPKYLFRKEGQNVTLSCEQNLNHDAMYWYRQDPGQGLRLIYYSQIVNDFQKGDIAEGYSVSREKKESFPLTVTSAQKNPTAFYLCASSSWDYSLDEQFFGPGTRLTVL.